This TCR beta chain was recovered during a study of blood T cell repertoires in COVID-19. In the source study's methods: Reference gene primer amplification in the assay estimated nucleated cell counts. Produced via immunoSEQ multiplex PCR; TCRdb's table is partial and in-frame only. The DNA gave D and trimming, while V, J and clone size come from that table. The sample contains around 700,000 clones, 80% to 90% of which appear only once. The CDR3 extends over 19 amino acids. The trim removed 4 bases at V and 2 bases at J, leaving 9 bases unmatched. Germline V CDR1 and CDR2: LGHNA, YNFKEQ. The source material was peripheral blood. This rearrangement joins TRBV4-2 to TRBJ2-6, with 12 bases fitting TRBD1. The sequence came from a woman under 30 with acute or convalescent COVID-19. CDR3 nucleotide sequence: TGTGCCAGCAGCCTTCTCCCGGGACAGGGGGCAGCTGGGGCCAACGTCCTGACTTTC. This encodes CASSLLPGQGAAGANVLTF.